This entry is about one TCR beta chain. The antigen is not known. A read error may account for a junction end that differs from germline. This sample is part of a study of tumor and adjacent non-tumor tissue in lung cancer. At the level of the study: On average, productive TCRbeta reads reached about 4 million per sample.

This CDR3 has 15 amino acids. The V gene's germline CDR1 is MGHRA and CDR2 YSYEKL. The template was RNA from unsorted bulk tissue. Study-level findings and limits: TCR diversity was significantly greater in tumor than normal lung tissue.

TCRbeta libraries were built with three rounds of nested PCR, modified from ARM-PCR. MiXCR was run by TCRdb on the multiplex PCR reads, yielding one entry per CDR3 protein. The profile shows more than 85,000 distinct CDR3 sequences, around 75% of them singletons. This receptor was taken from a woman in her sixties or seventies with non-small cell lung cancer. The J gene is TRBJ2-7, the V gene TRBV4-1; perhaps TRBD1 as D (6 bases). Material for sequencing was lung tumor tissue. The CDR3 protein is CASRQGQWRPYEQYF. CDR3 sequence (DNA): TGCGCCAGCAGACAAGGACAGTGGCGACCCTACGAGCAGTACTTC.